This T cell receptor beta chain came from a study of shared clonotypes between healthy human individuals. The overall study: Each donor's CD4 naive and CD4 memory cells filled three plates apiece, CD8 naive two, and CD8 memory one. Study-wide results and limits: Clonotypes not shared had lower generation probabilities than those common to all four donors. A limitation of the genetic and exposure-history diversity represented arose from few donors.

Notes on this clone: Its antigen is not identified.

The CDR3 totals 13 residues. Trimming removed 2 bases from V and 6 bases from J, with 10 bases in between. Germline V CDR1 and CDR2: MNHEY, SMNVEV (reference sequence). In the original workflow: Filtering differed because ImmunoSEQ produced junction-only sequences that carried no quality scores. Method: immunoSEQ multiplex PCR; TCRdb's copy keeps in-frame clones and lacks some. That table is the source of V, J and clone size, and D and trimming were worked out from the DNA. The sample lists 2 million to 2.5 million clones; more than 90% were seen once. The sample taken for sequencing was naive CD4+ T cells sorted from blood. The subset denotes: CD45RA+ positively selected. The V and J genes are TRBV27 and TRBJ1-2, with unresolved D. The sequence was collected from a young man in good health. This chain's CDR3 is CASSLKGFDGYTF. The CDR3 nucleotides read TGTGCCAGCAGTTTAAAGGGTTTCGATGGCTACACCTTC.